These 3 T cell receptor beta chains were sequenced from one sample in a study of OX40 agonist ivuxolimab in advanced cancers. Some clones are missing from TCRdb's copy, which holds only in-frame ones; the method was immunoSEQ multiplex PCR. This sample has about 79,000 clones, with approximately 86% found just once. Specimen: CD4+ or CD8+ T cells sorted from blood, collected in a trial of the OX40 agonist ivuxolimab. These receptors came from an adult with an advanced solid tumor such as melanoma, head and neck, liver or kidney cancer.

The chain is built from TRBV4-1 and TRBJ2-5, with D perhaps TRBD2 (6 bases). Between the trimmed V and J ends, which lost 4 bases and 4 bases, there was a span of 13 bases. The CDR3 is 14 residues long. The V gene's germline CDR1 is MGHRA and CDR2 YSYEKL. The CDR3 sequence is CASSPSSGVETQYF. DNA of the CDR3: TGCGCCAGCAGCCCGAGCTCGGGGGTAGAGACCCAGTACTTC.

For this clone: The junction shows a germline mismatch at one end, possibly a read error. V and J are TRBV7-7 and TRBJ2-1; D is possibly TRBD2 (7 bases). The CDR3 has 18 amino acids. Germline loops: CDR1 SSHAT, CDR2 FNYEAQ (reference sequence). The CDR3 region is CASSLAPSGGGTYNEQFF. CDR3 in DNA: TGTGCTAGCAGCTTAGCTCCTAGCGGAGGGGGGACCTACAATGAGCAGTTCTTC.

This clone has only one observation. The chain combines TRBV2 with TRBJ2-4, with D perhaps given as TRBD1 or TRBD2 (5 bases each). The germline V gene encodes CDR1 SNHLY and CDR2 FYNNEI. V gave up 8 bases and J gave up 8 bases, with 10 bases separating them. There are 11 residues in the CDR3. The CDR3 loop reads CASGARDIQYF. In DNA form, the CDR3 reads TGTGCCAGCGGGGCGAGGGACATTCAGTACTTC.